This T cell receptor beta chain was identified in a study of cytomegalovirus exposure and HLA in healthy donors (TCRdb year 2017). About the full investigation: According to an earlier analysis of 587 of the donors, about 190 million T cells yielded over 90 million unique TCR beta sequences and about 300 Gb of sequence data. All discovery cohort repertoires had been generated on a single sequencing platform. HLA typing covered class I and class II loci at four-digit resolution. Rather than drawing on any new phenotypic data, the later analysis identified candidate immune exposures from TCR beta sequences and the way those sequences occurred across donors. Donor age, sex, ethnicity and CMV serostatus were collected together with the repertoire data. A later genetic analysis used genome-wide SNP genotypes for 398 of the 666 donors, treating that subset as a discovery cohort. The study aimed to test whether cataloging public T cell receptors could reveal signatures of past pathogen exposure. Roughly 300 gigabases of sequencing data and around 80 million unique TCR sequences made up an early release that covered about 640 HLA-typed donors. Among some 400 genotyped donors of the cohort, an average of 235,054 unique TCR beta nucleotide sequences were sequenced per donor, roughly 20% of them non-productive. Besides the first cohort of 550 to 750 subjects, a separate validation cohort made up of about 120 different subjects was used. A later analysis re-analyzed previously published TCR beta repertoires from 666 donors and added high-resolution HLA genotyping to study TCR occurrence patterns. To predict cytomegalovirus infection status, the study combined high-throughput TCR immunosequencing, statistical association of individual TCRs with disease status, and machine learning. A few DR-DQ haplotypes were treated as single units for association and clustering because of strong linkage in the cohort. To decide whether each TCR beta V gene segment behaved as functional or pseudogenic, an earlier analysis of approximately 620 of the donors relied on high-throughput TCR beta sequencing. The T cell repertoires of some 700 subjects were profiled by immunosequencing and related to cytomegalovirus serostatus. The genetic ancestry cluster associated with self-reported Caucasian donors included roughly four fifths of the approximately 410 genotyped donors. The number of typed donors differed by locus: about 629-640 for A, B, C, DRB1 and DQB1; some 500 for DQA1; 606 for DPA1; and about 470 for DPB1.

Comments on this clone: Its recognized antigen is unknown. No base quality information exists; no much larger clone differs at one position.

The cohort consisted of hundreds of healthy bone marrow donors. At the time of sampling, all cohort members were nominally healthy, though unrecorded immune exposures were likely present. The donor was CMV seronegative and was included in the group of 352 seronegative cohort members. A peripheral blood sample was collected from each donor, and TCR beta sequencing was performed on peripheral blood mononuclear cells. Genomic DNA was extracted from the blood cell samples with the Qiagen DNeasy Blood Extraction Kit. Via the germline V gene, CDR1 is SGHRS and CDR2 YFSETQ. The cysteine opens and the phenylalanine closes a CDR3 of 13 amino acids. Only the CDR3 DNA is retained, 39 bases long and in frame from the first base. Library preparation was by the immunoSEQ multiplex PCR assay. For the multiplex PCR, a mixture combining 60 forward primers for TCR Vbeta segments and 13 reverse primers for TCR Jbeta segments was used. Amplification of the CDR3 region of rearranged TCR beta genes was performed with a multiplex PCR assay on genomic DNA. The Illumina HiSeq System was used to sequence the amplified TCR beta libraries as 87-base-pair reads. The paper's processing steps were these. In a later analysis, tens of millions of unique TCR beta chains were counted across the roughly 610 repertoires, and around 10 million of these chains were shared by at least two donors. Raw reads were error-corrected and collapsed into unique sequences by a nearest-neighbor algorithm in which closely related sequences were merged to remove PCR and sequencing errors. CDR3 sequences were aligned to IMGT reference sequences to assign V, D and J gene segments. Each retained sequence needed at least a six-nucleotide match to both a V gene segment and a J gene segment. A rearrangement was called productive if the CDR3 had no stop codons and remained in frame with V and J, and every other rearrangement was called non-productive. Following IMGT convention, CDR3 was defined as the stretch from the second conserved V-encoded cysteine up to the conserved J-encoded phenylalanine. The earlier analysis of some 600 of the donors excluded sequences that lacked an unambiguous match to a single V gene segment. An earlier analysis of a few hundred of the donors called V segments functional above 56.7% productive rearrangements and segregating when the between-donor standard deviation exceeded 5%. A statistical classification framework was built for diagnosing cytomegalovirus status from the catalog of TCR beta chain sequences. In a later analysis, V and J genes were assigned by comparing TCR nucleotide sequences against IMGT/GENE-DB human TR gene sequences. Using the TCRdist pipeline, a later analysis assigned CDR3 sequences along with most-parsimonious VDJ recombination scenarios. In a later analysis, each TCR beta chain was defined by its CDR3 amino acid sequence together with its V-gene family, and reads lacking a unique V-gene family were excluded. In a later analysis, fewer than 650 highly shared, low-generation-probability nucleotide sequences were removed to address suspected cross-contamination and a sequencing artifact. For each public chain, a later analysis derived a clonal expansion index from normalized ranks of inferred template counts within each repertoire. A later analysis computed generation probabilities with a VDJ recombination model fitted to out-of-frame rearrangements, and checked the results against IGoR. Hypergeometric tests were used in a later analysis to score TCR-TCR, TCR-HLA and TCR-CMV co-occurrence, with a repertoire-size bias correction applied to the TCR pairs. False discovery rates were estimated in a later analysis by permuting HLA or CMV assignments 20 times. In a later analysis, co-occurring TCRs were grouped using DBSCAN, with TCRdist sequence similarity added in when clustering inside HLA-allele-positive subsets. For co-occurrence clustering, repertoires with fewer than 30,000 or more than 120,000 public chains were excluded, along with roughly 5 repertoires with anomalous nucleotide sharing. Here the immuneACCESS table is served through TCRdb, limited to in-frame sequences with V and J called. Missing clones are a known gap in these copies; in checked studies unresolved V genes cover under half, and the rest lacks a known reason. V and J calls and clone size are given by that table; D and trimming were obtained from the DNA. Counted in this sample were 150,000 to 200,000 clones; 80% to 85% of them appeared once. Together, the top ten hold 0.25% to 0.3% of the sample.

Broad study findings and their caveats: At a false discovery rate of 0.05, a later analysis linked under 20,000 TCR beta sequences to specific HLA alleles. The classifier was reported to diagnose cytomegalovirus status with high specificity and sensitivity in both the original and validation cohorts. A further reported finding was that TCR beta sequences accurately predicted the HLA-A and HLA-B alleles for most subjects in the first cohort. A later analysis found that most CMV-associated TCR beta chains appeared HLA-restricted, with HLA associations seemingly driven largely by CMV exposure. Because the 87-base-pair reads could not distinguish some IMGT-functional V segments, including TRBV6-2 and TRBV6-3, those segments were excluded. Only TCR beta chains were sequenced in this cohort, and the absence of alpha or paired-chain data limited detectable features. A few of the identified cytomegalovirus-associated TCR beta chains were confirmed in vitro to be specific for cytomegalovirus antigens. Compared with the roughly 710-donor mean, donors in an Asian-associated ancestry cluster had fewer N-insertions in productive TCRs, according to a later genetic analysis. The earlier analysis of approximately 590 of the donors excluded over 15 rarely observed V segments, including chromosome 9 orphons, because counts were too low. In a later analysis, the rate of TCR association differed among HLA loci, with DRB1 alleles having the most associated TCRs and HLA-C alleles having the fewest. A later analysis reported that several top co-occurrence clusters appeared linked to parvovirus B19, influenza, CMV and Epstein-Barr virus. It was suggested by the authors that the approach could potentially be generalized to other disease states and immunological phenotypes. When HLA alleles, especially DR and DQ, strongly co-occurred, attributing TCR associations to individual alleles was difficult. Because HLA typing was missing for some donors at each locus, association tests included only the typed subset. Most TCR sequences were observed very rarely across donors, whereas some public TCRs were present in many individuals. A total of fewer than 200 TCR beta chains were listed by the study as associated with cytomegalovirus. Broadly in line with IMGT annotations, most TCR beta V segments showed up in productive rearrangements about 90% or about 30% of the time in an earlier analysis of some 590 of the donors. In a later genetic analysis, a missense DCLRE1C variant was associated with V-gene and J-gene trimming of TCR beta chains, and the association was replicated in an independent cohort. Immune exposure information for the cohort was limited to CMV serostatus. Compared with equally common non-associated chains, HLA-associated TCR beta chains in a later analysis were more clonally expanded and had lower generation probabilities. Correlated functional status among segregating V segments might be attributable to linkage disequilibrium, but an unknown experimental factor could not be ruled out. A group of highly shared sequence variants was considered likely to be a technical artifact of the sequencing pipeline. Presence/absence analyses assumed roughly uniform sequencing depth across donors, an assumption that may not hold.

The sequencing input was PBMCs. The chain links TRBV5-1 with TRBJ2-5, with TRBD1 perhaps the D gene, on 5 matching bases. The J call is doubtful: the DNA matches TRBJ2-7 better. The receptor comes from a boy younger than 18 in good health and CMV-seronegative. The nucleotides are TGCGCCAGCAGCTTGGCGACAGCCCACGAGCAGTACTTC. Translated, it reads CASSLATAHEQYF.